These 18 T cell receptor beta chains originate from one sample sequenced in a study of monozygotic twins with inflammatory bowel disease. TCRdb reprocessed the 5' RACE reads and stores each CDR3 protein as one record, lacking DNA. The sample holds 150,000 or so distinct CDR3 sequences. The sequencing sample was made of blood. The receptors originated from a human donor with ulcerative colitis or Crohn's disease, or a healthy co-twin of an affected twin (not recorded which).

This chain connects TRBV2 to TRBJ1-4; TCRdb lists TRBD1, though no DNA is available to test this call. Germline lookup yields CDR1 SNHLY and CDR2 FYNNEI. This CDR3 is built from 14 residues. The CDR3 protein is CASSVQGRGEKLFF.

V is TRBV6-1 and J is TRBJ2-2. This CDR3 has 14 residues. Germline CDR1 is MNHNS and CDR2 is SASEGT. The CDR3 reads CASSGGSLTGELFF.

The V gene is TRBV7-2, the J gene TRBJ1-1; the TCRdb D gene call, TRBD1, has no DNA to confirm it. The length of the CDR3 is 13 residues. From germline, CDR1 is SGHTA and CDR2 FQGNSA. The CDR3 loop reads CASSLGQTGMTFF.

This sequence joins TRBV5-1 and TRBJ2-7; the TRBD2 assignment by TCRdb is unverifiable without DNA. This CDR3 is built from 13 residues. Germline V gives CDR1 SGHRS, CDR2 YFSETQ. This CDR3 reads CASSSGLAHEQYF.

This CDR3 is CASRKGGGRQPQHF. This rearrangement joins TRBV6-1 to TRBJ1-5; the TRBD1 assignment by TCRdb is unverifiable without DNA. The CDR3 sequence is 14 residues long. Germline V lookup: CDR1 MNHNS, CDR2 SASEGT.

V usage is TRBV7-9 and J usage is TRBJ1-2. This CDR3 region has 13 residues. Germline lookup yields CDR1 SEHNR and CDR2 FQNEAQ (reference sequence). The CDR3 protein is CASSLQGRHGYTF.

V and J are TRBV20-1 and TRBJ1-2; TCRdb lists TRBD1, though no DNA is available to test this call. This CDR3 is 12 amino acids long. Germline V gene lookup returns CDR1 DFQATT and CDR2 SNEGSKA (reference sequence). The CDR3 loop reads CSASLGQGSNTF.

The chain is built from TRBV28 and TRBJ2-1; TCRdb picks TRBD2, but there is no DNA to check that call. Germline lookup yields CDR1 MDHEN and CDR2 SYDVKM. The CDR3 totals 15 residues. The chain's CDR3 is CASSHTGTSRNEQFF.

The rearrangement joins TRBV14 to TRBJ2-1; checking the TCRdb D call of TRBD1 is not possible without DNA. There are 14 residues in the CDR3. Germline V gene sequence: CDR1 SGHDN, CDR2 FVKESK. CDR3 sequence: CASSPGGGGNEQFF.

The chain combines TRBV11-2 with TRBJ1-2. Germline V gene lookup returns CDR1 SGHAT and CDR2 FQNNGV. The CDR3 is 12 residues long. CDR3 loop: CACSLSIYGYTF.

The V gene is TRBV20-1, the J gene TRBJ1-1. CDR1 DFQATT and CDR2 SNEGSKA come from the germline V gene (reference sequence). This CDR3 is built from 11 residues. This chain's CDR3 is CSAIHIPEAFF.

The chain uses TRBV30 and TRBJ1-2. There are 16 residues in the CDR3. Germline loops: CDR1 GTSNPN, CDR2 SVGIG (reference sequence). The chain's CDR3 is CAWSSGRGAFNYGYTF. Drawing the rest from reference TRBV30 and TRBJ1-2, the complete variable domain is SQTIHQWPATLVQPVGSPLSLECTVEGTSNPNLYWYRQAAGRGLQLLFYSVGIGQISSEVPQNLSASRPQDRQFILSSKKLLLSDSGFYLCAWSSGRGAFNYGYTFGSGTRLTVV.

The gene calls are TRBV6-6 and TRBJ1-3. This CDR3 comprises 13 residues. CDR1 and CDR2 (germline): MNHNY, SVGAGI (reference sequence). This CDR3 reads CASRVTGGNTIYF.

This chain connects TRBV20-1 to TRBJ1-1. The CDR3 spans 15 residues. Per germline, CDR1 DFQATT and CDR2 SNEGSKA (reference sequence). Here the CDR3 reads CSARDGRAVNTEAFF.

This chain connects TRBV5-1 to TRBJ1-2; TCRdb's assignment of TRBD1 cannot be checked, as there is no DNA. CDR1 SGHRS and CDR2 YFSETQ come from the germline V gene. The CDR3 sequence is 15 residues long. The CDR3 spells CASSFMGQDNYGYTF.

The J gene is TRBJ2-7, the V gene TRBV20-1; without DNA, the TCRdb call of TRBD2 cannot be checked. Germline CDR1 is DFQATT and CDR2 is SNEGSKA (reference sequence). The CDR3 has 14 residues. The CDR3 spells CSSSQRGLMGEQYF.

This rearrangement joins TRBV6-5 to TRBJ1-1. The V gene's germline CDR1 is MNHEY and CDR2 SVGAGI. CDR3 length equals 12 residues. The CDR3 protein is CASSYSSGEAFF.

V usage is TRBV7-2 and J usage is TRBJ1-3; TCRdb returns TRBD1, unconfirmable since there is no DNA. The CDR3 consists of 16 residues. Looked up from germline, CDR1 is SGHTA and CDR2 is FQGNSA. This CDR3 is CASSLVQGVGGNTIYF. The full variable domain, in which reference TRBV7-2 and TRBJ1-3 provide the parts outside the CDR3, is GAGVSQSPSNKVTEKGKDVELRCDPISGHTALYWYRQSLGQGLEFLIYFQGNSAPDKSGLPSDRFSAERTGGSVSTLTIQRTQQEDSAVYLCASSLVQGVGGNTIYFGEGSWLTVV.